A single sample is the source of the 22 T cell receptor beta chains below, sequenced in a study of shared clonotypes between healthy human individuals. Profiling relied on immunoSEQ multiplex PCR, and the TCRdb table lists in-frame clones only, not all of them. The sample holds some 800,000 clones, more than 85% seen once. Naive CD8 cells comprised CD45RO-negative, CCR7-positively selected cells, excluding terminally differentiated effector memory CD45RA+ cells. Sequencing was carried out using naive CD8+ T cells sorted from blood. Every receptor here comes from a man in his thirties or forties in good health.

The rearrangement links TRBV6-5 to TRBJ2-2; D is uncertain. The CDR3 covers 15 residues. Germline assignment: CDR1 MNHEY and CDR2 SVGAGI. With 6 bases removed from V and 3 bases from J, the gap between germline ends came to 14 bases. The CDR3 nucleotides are TGTGCCAGCAGCTTCCAAGCGTCGCACACCGGGGAGCTGTTTTTT. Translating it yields CASSFQASHTGELFF.

CDR3 loop: CASRRKGASGNTIYF. The CDR3 coding sequence is TGTGCCAGCCGCAGGAAGGGGGCATCTGGAAACACCATATATTTT. The chain links TRBV5-6 to TRBJ1-3, with 7 bases that match TRBD1. Per the germline V gene, CDR1 is SGHDT and CDR2 is YYEEEE. The CDR3 is 15 residues long. The V segment lost 7 bases and the J segment 1 base; nucleotides outside the gene matches: 8. Based on the CDR3 plus reference TRBV5-6 and TRBJ1-3, the full variable domain is DAGVTQSPTHLIKTRGQQVTLRCSPKSGHDTVSWYQQALGQGPQFIFQYYEEEERQRGNFPDRFSGHQFPNYSSELNVNALLLGDSALYLCASRRKGASGNTIYFGEGSWLTVV.

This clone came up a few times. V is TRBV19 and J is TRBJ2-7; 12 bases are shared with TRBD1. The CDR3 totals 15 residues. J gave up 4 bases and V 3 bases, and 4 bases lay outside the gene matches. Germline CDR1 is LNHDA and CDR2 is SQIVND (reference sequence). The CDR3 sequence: CASSIGDRGLYEQYF. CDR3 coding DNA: TGTGCCAGTAGTATCGGGGACAGGGGGCTGTACGAGCAGTACTTC.

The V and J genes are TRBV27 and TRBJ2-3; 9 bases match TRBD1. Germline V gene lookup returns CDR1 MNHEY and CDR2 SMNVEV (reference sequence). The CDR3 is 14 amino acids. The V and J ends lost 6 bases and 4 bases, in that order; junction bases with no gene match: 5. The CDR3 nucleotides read TGTGCCAGCAGATCCGGGACAGGGCCAGATACGCAGTATTTT. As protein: CASRSGTGPDTQYF.

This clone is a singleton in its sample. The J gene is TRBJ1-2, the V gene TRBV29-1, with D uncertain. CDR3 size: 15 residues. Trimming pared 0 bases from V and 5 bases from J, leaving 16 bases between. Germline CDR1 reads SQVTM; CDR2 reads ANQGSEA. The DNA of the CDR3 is TGCAGCGTTGAAGATCAACGGAGGGTTGAGTATGGCTACACCTTC. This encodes CSVEDQRRVEYGYTF.

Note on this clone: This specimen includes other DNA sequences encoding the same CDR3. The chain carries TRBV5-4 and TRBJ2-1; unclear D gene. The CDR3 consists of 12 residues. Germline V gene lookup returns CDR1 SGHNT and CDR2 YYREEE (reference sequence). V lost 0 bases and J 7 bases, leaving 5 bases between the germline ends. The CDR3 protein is CASSLGANEQFF. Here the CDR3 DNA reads TGTGCCAGCAGCTTGGGCGCTAATGAGCAGTTCTTC. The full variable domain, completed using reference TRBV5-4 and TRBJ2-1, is ETGVTQSPTHLIKTRGQQVTLRCSSQSGHNTVSWYQQALGQGPQFIFQYYREEENGRGNFPPRFSGLQFPNYSSELNVNALELDDSALYLCASSLGANEQFFGPGTRLTVL.

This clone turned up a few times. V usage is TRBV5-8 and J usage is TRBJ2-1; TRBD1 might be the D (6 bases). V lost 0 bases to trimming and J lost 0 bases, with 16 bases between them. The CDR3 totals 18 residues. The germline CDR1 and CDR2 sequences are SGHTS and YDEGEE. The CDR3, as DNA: TGTGCCAGCAGCTTGGTGGGGGCGGGTCACGGCTCCTACAATGAGCAGTTCTTC. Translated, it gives CASSLVGAGHGSYNEQFF.

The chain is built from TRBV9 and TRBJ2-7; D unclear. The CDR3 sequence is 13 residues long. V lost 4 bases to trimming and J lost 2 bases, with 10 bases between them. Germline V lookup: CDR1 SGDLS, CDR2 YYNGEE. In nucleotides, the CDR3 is TGTGCCAGCAGCCCAGCAGGAACCTACGAGCAGTACTTC. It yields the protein CASSPAGTYEQYF.

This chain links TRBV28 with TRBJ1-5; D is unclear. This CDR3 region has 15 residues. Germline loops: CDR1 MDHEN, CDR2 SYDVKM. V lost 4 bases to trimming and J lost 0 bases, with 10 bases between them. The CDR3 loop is CASSSDGYSNQPQHF. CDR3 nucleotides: TGTGCCAGCAGTTCAGACGGATATAGCAATCAGCCCCAGCATTTT.

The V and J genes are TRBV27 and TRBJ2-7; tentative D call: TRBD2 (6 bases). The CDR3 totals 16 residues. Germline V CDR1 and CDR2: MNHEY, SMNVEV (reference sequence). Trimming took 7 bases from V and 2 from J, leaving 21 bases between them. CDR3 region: CASTTAAGRRAYEQYF. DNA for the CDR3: TGTGCCAGCACCACCGCGGCGGGACGACGCGCCTACGAGCAGTACTTC.

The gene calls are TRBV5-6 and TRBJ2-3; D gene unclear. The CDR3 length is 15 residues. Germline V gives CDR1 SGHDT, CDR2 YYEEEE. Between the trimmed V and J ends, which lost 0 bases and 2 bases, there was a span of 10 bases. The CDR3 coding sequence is TGTGCCAGCAGCTTGGAGTGGGGTGACACAGATACGCAGTATTTT. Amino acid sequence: CASSLEWGDTDTQYF. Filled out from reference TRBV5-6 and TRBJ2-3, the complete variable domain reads DAGVTQSPTHLIKTRGQQVTLRCSPKSGHDTVSWYQQALGQGPQFIFQYYEEEERQRGNFPDRFSGHQFPNYSSELNVNALLLGDSALYLCASSLEWGDTDTQYFGPGTRLTVL.

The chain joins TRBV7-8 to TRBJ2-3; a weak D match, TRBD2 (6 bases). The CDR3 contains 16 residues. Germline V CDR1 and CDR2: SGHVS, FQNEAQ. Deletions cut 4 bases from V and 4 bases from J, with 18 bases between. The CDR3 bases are TGTGCCAGCAGCTCCGCCGGGGGTGGTAACGCAGATACGCAGTATTTT. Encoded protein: CASSSAGGGNADTQYF.

The CDR3 sequence: CASSPEGARRETQYF. The CDR3 DNA follows: TGTGCCAGCAGCCCAGAGGGGGCGAGGCGAGAGACCCAGTACTTC. The rearrangement uses TRBV7-9 and TRBJ2-5; 7 nucleotides agree with TRBD1. This CDR3 has 15 amino acids. Per the germline V gene, CDR1 is SEHNR and CDR2 is FQNEAQ (reference sequence). Germline trimming cut 5 bases from V and 4 bases from J; bases unmatched to any gene: 10.

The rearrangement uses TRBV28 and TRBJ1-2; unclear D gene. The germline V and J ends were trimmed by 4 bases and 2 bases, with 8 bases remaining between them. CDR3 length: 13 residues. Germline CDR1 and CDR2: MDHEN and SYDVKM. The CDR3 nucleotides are TGTGCCAGCAGTTCAAGATGGAACTATGGCTACACCTTC. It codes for CASSSRWNYGYTF.

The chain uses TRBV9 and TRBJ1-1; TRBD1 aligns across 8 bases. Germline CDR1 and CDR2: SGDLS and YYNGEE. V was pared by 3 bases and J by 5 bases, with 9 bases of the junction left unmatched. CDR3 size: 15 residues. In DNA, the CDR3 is TGTGCCAGCAGCGAAAGCACAGGGGGTGGAACTGAAGCTTTCTTT. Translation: CASSESTGGGTEAFF.

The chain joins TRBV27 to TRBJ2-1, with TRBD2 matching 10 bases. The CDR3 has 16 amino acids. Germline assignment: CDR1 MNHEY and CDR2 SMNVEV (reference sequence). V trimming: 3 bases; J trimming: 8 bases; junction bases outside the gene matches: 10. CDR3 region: CASSFLHASGSHEQFF. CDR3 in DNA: TGTGCCAGCAGTTTCTTGCACGCTAGCGGGAGTCATGAGCAGTTCTTC.

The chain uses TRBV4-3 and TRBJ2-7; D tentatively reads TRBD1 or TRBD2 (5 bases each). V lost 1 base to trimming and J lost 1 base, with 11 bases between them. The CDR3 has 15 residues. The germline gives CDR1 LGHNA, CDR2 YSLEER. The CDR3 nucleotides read TGCGCCAGCAGCCAAGTACCCGGGGCGTCCTACGAGCAGTACTTC. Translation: CASSQVPGASYEQYF.

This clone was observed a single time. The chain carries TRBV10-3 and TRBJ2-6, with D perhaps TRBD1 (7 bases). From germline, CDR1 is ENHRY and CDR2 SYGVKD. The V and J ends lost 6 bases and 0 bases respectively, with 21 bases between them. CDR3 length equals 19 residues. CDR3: CAISLRGDSGDSGANVLTF. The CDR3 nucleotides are TGTGCCATCAGCCTTAGGGGGGACAGTGGGGACTCTGGGGCCAACGTCCTGACTTTC.

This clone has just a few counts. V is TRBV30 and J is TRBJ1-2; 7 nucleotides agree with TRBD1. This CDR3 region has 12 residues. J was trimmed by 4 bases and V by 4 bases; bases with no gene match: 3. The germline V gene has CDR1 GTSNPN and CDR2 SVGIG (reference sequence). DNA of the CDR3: TGTGCCTGGACCAGGGGGGTCTATGGCTACACCTTC. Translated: CAWTRGVYGYTF.

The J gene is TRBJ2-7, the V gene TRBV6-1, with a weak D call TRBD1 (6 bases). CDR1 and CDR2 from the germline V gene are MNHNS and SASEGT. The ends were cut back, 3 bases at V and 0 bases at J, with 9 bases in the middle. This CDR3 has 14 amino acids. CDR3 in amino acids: CASSEWDTSYEQYF. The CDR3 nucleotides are TGTGCCAGCAGTGAGTGGGACACCTCCTACGAGCAGTACTTC.

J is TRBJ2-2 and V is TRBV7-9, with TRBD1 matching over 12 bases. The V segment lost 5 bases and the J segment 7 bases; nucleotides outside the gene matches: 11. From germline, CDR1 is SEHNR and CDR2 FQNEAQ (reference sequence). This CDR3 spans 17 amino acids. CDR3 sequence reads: CASSDPGQGAFNGELFF. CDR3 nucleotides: TGTGCCAGCAGCGACCCGGGACAGGGGGCTTTCAACGGGGAGCTGTTTTTT.

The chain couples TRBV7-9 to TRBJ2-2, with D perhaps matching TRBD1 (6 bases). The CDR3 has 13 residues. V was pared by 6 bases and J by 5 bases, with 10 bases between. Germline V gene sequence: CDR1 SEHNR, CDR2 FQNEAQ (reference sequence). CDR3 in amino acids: CASREGGTGELFF. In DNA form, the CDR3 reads TGTGCCAGCAGAGAAGGGGGAACCGGGGAGCTGTTTTTT.